The present TCR beta chain was sequenced within a study of shared clonotypes between healthy human individuals. Clones were sequenced by immunoSEQ multiplex PCR, and TCRdb holds only the in-frame ones, with some missing. The repertoire holds about 520,000 clones, with more than 95% as singletons. The germline V and J ends were trimmed by 5 bases and 6 bases, with 16 bases remaining between them. CDR3 length equals 14 residues. The germline gives CDR1 SEHNR, CDR2 FQNEAQ (reference sequence). The rearrangement joins TRBV7-9 to TRBJ1-2; D is undetermined. This TCR was sampled from a woman aged 30 to 39 in good health. The specimen sequenced was naive CD4+ T cells sorted from blood. Indicated subset: CD45RA+ positively selected. CDR3 in amino acids: CASSPRTGGNGYTF. The CDR3 bases are TGTGCCAGCAGCCCTCGGACGGGAGGAAATGGCTACACCTTC.